This T cell receptor (beta chain) was documented in a study of T cell clones after liver transplantation (dated by TCRdb to the late 2010s). In terms of the full investigation: ITN030ST, the source of the samples, was a randomized trial that attempted immunosuppression withdrawal within 2 years of liver transplantation. After a pre-transplant mixed lymphocyte reaction, TCRbeta sequencing was used to pinpoint donor-reactive T cell clones, which were subsequently tracked in post-transplant blood. Third party-reactive TCRbeta sequences were also identified from pre-transplant MLRs to serve as an antigen-independent comparator for donor-reactive sequences. Three of the eight recipients were HCV-positive; the others were transplanted for non-autoimmune, non-viral indications. Until randomization at 12-24 months post-transplant, subjects were given standard immunosuppression, with no induction therapy. Tolerance was defined as complete immunosuppression withdrawal for at least one year with no rise in liver enzymes beyond twice the upper limit of normal. Blood samples were collected pre-transplant, pre-randomization before withdrawal, and post-randomization after either complete withdrawal or failed withdrawal. A cohort of 8 liver transplant recipients was studied, of whom 3 were classified as tolerant and 5 as non-tolerant. Points the paper makes about the study in general: Because of small, heterogeneous patient numbers and non-standardized post-transplant time points, the conclusions were only preliminary. Once repertoire turnover was taken into account, donor-reactive detection showed a significant reduction for CD4 in 7 of 8 subjects and for CD8 in 8 of 8. Donor-reactive sequences declined more than third party-reactive ones, suggesting partial antigen-specific deletion unrelated to withdrawal success. Low numbers of available donor cells limited the measurable donor-reactive repertoire in two subjects. Circulating donor-reactive CD4 TCRbeta sequences fell significantly post-transplant in most of the 8 subjects, irrespective of tolerance or HCV status. Because allograft tissue specimens were not available, migration of donor-reactive T cells into the graft, rather than deletion, may have occurred.

Concerning this clone itself: Its antigen remains undetermined. No base quality values were provided; no much bigger clone lies one nucleotide off.

Frozen genomic DNA underwent high-throughput TCRbeta CDR3 sequencing by immunoSEQ, including PCR amplification, mapping, bias correction and internal controls. As for the original processing: Only productive rearrangements were retained, with each unique TCRbeta sequence defined by its CDR3 nucleotide sequence together with its V and J gene. For classification of a sequence as donor-reactive, at least 5-fold expansion in CFSE-low cells relative to unstimulated pre-transplant cells and a frequency of at least 0.01% were required. Per-subject minimum frequency thresholds, based on the lowest-template unstimulated sample, ensured at least 90% detection power. Jensen-Shannon divergence between the top 1000 TCRbeta sequences post-transplant and pre-transplant was used to measure repertoire turnover. Changes in detection of donor-reactive sequences were tested with two-sided Fisher's exact tests. The source is immuneACCESS, and TCRdb retained only in-frame sequences with V and J called. Part of the clones is not carried over; for the studies checked, unresolved V genes explain less than half of this, and the remainder is unexplained. V, J and clone size were drawn from that table, and D and trimming were deduced from the DNA. Across this sample there are about 9,200 clones, with around 80% seen only once. The ten largest clonotypes hold approximately 60% of the sample.

Unstimulated PBMCs, after thawing, were stained for CD3, CD4 and CD8 and then FACS-sorted into CD3+CD4+ and CD3+CD8+ populations. Randomization to immunosuppression withdrawal applied to every one of the 8 studied subjects. Genomic DNA was isolated with the Qiagen DNeasy Blood and Tissue Kit. The sample was CD8+ T cells from blood, taken at the 22-month timepoint. The TCR was taken from a human patient who received a liver transplant. Once a transplant has taken place, some T cells may be donor derived.

The base sequence is TGTGCCAGCAGTGAAGCGGGGGGGCTTACGGAGACCCAGTACTTC. The encoded protein is CASSEAGGLTETQYF. The receptor chain draws on TRBV2 and TRBJ2-5; 7 matching bases give a weak D call of TRBD2. CDR1 is given as SNHLY and CDR2 as FYNNEI, both from the germline V gene. The CDR3 sequence holds 15 residues, the cysteine and phenylalanine included. Of the read, only the CDR3 DNA is kept; its 45 bases are in frame from base 1. Deletion took 0 bases off V and 5 bases off J, with a span of 13 bases between the germline ends.